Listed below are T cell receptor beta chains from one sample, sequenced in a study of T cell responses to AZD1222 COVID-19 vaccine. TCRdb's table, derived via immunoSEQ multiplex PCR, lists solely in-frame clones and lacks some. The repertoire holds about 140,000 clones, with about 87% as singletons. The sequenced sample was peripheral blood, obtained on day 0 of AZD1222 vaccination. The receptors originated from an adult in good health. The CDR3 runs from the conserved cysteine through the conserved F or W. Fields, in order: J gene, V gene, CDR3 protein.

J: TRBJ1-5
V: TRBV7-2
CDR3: CASSLPPFPGGGQPQHF

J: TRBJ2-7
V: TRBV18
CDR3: CASSPRGLAYEQYF

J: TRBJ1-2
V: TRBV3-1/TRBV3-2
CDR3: CASSPRGILGGYTF

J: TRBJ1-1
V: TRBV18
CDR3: CASSPPNRVGTEAFF

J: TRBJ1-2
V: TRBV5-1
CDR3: CASSPPVANYGYTF

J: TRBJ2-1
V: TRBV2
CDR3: CASSDRSSYNEQFF

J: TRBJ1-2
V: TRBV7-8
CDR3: CASSFVISAGLQGGYTF

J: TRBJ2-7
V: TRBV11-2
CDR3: CASSFTTSGRSNEQYF

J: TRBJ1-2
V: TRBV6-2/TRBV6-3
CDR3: CASSPREFGYTF

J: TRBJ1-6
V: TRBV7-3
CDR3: CASSLMQGNSPLHF

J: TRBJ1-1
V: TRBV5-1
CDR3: CASSLTGVMNTEAFF

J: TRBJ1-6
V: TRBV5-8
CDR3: CASSSNRGIGNSPLHF